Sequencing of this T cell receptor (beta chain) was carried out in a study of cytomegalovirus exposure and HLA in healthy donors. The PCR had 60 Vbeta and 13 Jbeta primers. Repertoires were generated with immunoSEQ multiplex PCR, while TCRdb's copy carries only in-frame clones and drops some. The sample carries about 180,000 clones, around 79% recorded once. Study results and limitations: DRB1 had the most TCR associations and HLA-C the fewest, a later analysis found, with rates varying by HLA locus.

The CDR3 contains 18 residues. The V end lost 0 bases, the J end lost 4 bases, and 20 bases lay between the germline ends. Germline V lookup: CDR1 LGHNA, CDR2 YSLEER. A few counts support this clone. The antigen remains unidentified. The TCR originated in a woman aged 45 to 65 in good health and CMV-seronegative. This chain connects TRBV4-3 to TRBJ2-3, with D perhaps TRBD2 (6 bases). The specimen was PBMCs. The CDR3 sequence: CASSQDEGIVAESDTQYF. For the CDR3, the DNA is TGCGCCAGCAGCCAAGATGAAGGGATAGTAGCGGAATCAGATACGCAGTATTTT.